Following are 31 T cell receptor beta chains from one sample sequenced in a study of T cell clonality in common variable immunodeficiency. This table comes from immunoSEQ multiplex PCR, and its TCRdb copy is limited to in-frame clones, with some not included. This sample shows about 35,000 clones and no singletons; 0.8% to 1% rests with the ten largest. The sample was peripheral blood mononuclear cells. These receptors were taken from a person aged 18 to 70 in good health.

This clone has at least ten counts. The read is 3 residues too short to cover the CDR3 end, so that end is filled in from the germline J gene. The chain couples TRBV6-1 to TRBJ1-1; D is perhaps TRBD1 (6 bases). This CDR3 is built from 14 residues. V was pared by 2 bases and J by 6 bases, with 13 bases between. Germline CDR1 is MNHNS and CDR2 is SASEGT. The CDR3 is CASSEQQGFSEAFF. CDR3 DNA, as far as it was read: TGTGCCAGCAGTGAACAACAGGGATTTTCTGAA.

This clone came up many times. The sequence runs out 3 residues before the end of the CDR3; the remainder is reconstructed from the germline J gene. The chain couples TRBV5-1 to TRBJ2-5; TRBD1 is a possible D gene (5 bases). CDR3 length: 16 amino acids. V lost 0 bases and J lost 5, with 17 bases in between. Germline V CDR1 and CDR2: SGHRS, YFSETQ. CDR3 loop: CASSLELGREIETQYF. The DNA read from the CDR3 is TGCGCCAGCAGCTTGGAATTGGGCAGGGAAATCGAGACC.

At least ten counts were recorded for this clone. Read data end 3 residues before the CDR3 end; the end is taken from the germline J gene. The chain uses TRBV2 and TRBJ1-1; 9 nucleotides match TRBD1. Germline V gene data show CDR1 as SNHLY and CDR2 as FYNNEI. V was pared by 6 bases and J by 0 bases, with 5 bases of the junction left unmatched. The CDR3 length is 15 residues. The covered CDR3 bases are TGTGCCAGCAGGGACAGGGGATACCTGAACACTGAA. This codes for CASRDRGYLNTE. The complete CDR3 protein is CASRDRGYLNTEAFF.

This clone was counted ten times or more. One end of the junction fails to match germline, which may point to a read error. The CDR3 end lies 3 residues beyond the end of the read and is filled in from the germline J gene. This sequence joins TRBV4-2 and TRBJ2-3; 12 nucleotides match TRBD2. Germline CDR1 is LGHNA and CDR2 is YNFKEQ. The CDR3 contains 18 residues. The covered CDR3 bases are TGCGCCAGCAGCGTACGACTAGCGGGGGCGTCTAGCACAGATACG. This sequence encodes CASSVRLAGASSTDT. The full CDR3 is CASSVRLAGASSTDTQYF.

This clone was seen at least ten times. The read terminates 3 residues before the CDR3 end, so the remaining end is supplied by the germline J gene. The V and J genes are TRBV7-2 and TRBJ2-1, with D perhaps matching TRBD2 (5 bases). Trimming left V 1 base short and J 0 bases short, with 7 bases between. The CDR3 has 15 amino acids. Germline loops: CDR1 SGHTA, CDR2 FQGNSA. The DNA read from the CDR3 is TGTGCCAGCAGCTTAGGGACTTCCTCCTACAATGAG. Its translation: CASSLGTSSYNE. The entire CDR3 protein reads CASSLGTSSYNEQFF.

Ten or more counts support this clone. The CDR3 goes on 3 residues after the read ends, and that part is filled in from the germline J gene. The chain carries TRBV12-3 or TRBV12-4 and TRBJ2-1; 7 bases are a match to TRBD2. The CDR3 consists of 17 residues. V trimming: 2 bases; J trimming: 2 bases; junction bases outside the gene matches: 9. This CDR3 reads CASSLRPGEGTYNEQFF. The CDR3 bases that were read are TGTGCCAGCAGTTTACGGCCGGGGGAGGGGACCTACAATGAG.

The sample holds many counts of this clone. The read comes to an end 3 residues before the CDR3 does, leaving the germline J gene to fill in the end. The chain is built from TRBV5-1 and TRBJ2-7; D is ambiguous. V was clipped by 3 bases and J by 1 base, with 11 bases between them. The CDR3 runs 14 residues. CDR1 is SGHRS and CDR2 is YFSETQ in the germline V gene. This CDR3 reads CASSSGVPSYEQYF. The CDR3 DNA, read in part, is TGCGCCAGCAGCTCAGGAGTACCTTCCTACGAG.

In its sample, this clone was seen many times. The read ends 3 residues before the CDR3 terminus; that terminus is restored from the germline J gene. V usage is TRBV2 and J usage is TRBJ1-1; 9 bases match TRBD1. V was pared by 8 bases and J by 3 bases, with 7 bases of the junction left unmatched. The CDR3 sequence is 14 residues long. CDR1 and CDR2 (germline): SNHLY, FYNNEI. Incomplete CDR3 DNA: TGTGCCAGCGGGTCAGACAGGGGGTACACTGAA. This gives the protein CASGSDRGYTE. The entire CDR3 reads CASGSDRGYTEAFF. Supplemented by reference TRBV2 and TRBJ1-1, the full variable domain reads EPEVTQTPSHQVTQMGQEVILRCVPISNHLYFYWYRQILGQKVEFLVSFYNNEISEKSEIFDDQFSVERPDGSNFTLKIRSTKLEDSAMYFCASGSDRGYTEAFFGQGTRLTVV.

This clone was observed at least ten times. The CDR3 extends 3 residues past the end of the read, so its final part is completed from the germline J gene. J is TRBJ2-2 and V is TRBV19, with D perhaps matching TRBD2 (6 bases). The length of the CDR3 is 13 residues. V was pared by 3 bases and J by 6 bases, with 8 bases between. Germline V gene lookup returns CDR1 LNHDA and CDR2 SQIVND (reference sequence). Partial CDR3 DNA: TGTGCCAGTAGTATCAGGGAGGCCGGGGAG. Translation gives CASSIREAGE. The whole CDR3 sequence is CASSIREAGELFF.

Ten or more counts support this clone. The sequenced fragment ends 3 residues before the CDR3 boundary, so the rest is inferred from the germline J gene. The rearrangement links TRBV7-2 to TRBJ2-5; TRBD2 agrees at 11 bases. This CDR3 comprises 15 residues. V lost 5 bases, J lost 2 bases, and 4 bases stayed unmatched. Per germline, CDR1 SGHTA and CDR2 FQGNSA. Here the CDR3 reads CASSRGTSGQETQYF. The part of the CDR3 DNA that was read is TGTGCCAGCAGCCGCGGGACTAGCGGTCAAGAGACC.

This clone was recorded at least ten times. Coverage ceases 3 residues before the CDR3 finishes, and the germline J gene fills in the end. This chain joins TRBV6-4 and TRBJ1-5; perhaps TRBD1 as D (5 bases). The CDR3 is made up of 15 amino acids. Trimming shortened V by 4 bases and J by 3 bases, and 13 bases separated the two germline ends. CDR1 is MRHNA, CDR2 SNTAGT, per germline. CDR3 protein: CASSVSGGLNQPQHF. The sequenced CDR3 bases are TGTGCCAGCAGTGTATCCGGGGGTCTCAATCAGCCC.

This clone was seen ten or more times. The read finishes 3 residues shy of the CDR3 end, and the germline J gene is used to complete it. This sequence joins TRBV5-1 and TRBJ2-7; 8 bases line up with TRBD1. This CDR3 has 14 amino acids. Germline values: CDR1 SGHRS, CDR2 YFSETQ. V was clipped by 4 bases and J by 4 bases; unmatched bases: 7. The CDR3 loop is CASSPGQAGYEQYF. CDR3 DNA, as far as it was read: TGCGCCAGCAGCCCGGGACAGGCGGGGTACGAG.

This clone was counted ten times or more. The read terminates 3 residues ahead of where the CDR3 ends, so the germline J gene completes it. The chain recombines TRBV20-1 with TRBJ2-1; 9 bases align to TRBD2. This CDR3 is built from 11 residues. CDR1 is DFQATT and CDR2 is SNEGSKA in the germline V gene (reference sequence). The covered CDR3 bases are TGCGGCACGGCGGGAGGGTATGAG. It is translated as CGTAGGYE. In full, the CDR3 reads CGTAGGYEQFF.

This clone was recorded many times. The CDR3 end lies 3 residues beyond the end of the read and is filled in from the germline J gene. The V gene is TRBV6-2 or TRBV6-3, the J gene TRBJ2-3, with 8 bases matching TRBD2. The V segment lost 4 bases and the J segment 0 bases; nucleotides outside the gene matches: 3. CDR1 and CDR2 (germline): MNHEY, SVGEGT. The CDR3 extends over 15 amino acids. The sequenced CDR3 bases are TGTGCCAGCAGTTCCGGGGGGGACAGCACAGATACG. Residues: CASSSGGDSTDT. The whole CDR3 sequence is CASSSGGDSTDTQYF.

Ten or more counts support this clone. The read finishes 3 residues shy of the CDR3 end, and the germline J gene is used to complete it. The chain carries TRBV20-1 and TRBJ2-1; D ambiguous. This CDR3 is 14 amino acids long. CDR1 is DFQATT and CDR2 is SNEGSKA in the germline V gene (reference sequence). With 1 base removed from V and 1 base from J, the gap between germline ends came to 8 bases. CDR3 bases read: TGCAGTGCTAGAGTATTCACATCCTACAATGAG. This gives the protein CSARVFTSYNE. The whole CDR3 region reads CSARVFTSYNEQFF.

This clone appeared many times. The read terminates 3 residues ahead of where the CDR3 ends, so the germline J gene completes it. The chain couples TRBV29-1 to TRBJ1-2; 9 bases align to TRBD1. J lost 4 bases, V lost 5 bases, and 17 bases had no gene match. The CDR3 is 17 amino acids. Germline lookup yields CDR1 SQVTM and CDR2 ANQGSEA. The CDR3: CSVLDSRQGEGGYGYTF. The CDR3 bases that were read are TGCAGCGTTCTAGATTCGCGACAGGGGGAGGGCGGCTATGGC.

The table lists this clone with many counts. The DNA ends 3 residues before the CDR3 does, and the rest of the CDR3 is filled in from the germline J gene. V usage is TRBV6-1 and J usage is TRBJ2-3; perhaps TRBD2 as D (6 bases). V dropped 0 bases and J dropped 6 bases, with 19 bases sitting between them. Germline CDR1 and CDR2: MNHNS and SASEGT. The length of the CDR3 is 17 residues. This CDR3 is CASSEAHLPSGGDTQYF. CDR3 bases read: TGTGCCAGCAGTGAAGCGCACCTCCCGTCTGGAGGGGATACG.

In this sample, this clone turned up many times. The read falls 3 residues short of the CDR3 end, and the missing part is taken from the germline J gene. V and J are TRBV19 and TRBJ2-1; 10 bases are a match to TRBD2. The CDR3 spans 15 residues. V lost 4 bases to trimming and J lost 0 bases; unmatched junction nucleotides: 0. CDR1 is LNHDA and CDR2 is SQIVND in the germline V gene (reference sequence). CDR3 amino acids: CASSTSGSSYNEQFF. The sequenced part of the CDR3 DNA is TGTGCCAGTAGTACTAGCGGGAGCTCCTACAATGAG.

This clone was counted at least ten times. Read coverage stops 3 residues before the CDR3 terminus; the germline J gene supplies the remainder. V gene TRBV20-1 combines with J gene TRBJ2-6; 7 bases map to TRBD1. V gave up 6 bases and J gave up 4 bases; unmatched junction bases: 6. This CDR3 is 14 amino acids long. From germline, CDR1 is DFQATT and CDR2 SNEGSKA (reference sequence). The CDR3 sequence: CSARQGSGANVLTF. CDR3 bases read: TGCAGTGCGAGACAGGGATCCGGGGCCAACGTC.

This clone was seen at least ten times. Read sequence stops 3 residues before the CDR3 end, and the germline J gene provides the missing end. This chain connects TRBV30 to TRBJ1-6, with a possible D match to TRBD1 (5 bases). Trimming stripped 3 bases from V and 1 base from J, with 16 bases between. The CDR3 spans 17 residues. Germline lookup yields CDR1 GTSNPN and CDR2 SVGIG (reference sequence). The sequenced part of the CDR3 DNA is TGTGCCTGGAGCCATGGGCAGGGACTATCCTATAATTCACCC. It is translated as CAWSHGQGLSYNSP. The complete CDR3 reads CAWSHGQGLSYNSPLHF.

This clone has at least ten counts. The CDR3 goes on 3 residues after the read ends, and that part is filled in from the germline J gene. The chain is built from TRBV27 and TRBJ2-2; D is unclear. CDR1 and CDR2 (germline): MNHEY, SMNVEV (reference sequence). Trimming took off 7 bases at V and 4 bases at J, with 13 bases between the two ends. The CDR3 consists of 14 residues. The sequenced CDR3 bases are TGTGCCAGCACCGGGTTCCGAAGCACCGGGGAG. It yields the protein CASTGFRSTGE. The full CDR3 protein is CASTGFRSTGELFF.

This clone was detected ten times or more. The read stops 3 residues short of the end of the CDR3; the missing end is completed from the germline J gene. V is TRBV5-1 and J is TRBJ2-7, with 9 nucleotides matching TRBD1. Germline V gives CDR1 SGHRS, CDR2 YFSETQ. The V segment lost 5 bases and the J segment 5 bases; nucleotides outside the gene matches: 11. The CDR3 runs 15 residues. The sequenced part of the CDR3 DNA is TGCGCCAGCAGTACCCGGGACAGGGTGTGGAACGAG. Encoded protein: CASSTRDRVWNE. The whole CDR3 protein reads CASSTRDRVWNEQYF.

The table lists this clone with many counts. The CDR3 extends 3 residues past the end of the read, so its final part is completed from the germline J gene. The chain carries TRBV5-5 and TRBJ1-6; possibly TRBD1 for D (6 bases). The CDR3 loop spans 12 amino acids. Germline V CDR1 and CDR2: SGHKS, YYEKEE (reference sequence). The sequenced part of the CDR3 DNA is TGTGCCAGCAGCCACAGGGAGTCAGCC. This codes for CASSHRESA. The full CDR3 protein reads CASSHRESALHF. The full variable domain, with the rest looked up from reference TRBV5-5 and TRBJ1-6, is DAGVTQSPTHLIKTRGQQVTLRCSPISGHKSVSWYQQVLGQGPQFIFQYYEKEERGRGNFPDRFSARQFPNYSSELNVNALLLGDSALYLCASSHRESALHFGNGTRLTVT.

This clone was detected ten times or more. The sequenced part of the CDR3 DNA is TGTGCCAGCAGCCAATTAGGCGGGGGCCGCACAGATACG. Protein: CASSQLGGGRTDT. The CDR3 as a whole reads CASSQLGGGRTDTQYF. The V call is TRBV14, the J call TRBJ2-3; a weak D match, TRBD2 (7 bases). The read halts 3 residues ahead of the CDR3 end, with the missing end drawn from the germline J gene. The V end was cut by 2 bases, the J end by 1 base, with 13 bases between. Germline-derived CDR1 and CDR2 are SGHDN and FVKESK. This CDR3 spans 16 amino acids.

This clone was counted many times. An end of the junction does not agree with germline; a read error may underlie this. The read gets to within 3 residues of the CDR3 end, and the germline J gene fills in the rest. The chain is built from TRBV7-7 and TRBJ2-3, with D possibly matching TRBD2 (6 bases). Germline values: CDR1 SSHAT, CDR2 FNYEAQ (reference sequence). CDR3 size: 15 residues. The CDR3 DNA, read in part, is TGTGCTAGCAGCTTGGACCGGGGGTTCGCAGATACG. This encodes CASSLDRGFADT. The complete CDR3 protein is CASSLDRGFADTQYF. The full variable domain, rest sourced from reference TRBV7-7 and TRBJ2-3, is GAGVSQSPRYKVTKRGQDVTLRCDPISSHATLYWYQQALGQGPEFLTYFNYEAQPDKSGLPSDRFSAERPEGSISTLTIQRTEQRDSAMYRCASSLDRGFADTQYFGPGTRLTVL.

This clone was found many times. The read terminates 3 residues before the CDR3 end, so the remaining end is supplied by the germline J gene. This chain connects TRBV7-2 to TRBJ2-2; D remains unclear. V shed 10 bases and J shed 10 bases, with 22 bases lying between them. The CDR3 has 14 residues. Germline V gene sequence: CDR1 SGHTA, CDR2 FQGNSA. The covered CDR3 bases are TGTGCCACTAAACTTAGTGGCAGGTCAAAGGAG. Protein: CATKLSGRSKE. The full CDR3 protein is CATKLSGRSKELFF.

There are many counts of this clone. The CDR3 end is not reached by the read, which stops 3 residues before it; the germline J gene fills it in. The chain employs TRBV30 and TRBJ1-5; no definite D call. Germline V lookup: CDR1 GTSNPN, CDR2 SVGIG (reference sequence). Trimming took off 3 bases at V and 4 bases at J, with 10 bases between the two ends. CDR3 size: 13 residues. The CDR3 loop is CAWRQNGNQPQHF. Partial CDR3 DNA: TGTGCCTGGAGGCAGAACGGGAATCAGCCC.

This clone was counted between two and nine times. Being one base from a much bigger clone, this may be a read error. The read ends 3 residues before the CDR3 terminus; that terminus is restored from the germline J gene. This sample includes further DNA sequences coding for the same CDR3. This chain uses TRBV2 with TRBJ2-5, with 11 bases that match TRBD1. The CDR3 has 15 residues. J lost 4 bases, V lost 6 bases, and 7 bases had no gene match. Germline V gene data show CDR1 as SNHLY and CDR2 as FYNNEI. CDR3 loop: CASSPQGQGVETQYF. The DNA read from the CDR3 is TGTGCCAGCAGCCCTCAGGGACAGGGGGTAGAGACC.

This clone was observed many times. The CDR3: CASSLEQGYLGYTF. The CDR3 DNA, read in part, is TGTGCCAGCAGCTTAGAACAGGGTTATTTGGGC. This chain uses TRBV11-2 with TRBJ1-2; the D gene is possibly TRBD1 (6 bases). The CDR3 end lies 3 residues beyond the end of the read and is filled in from the germline J gene. The CDR3 loop spans 14 amino acids. The germline V gene has CDR1 SGHAT and CDR2 FQNNGV.

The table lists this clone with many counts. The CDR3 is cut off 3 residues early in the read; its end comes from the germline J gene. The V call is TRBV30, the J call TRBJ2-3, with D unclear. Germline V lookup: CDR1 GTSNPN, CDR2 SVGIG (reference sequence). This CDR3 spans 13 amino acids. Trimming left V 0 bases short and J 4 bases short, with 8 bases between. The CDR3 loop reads CAWSVGAADTQYF. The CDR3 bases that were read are TGTGCCTGGAGTGTCGGTGCGGCAGATACG.

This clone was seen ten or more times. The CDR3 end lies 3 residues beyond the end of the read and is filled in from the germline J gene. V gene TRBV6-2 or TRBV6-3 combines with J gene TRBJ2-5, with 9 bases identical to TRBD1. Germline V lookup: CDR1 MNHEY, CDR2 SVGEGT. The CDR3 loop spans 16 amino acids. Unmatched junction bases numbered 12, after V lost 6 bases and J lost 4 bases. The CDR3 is CASRVWDRVGAETQYF. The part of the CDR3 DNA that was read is TGTGCCAGCAGGGTGTGGGACAGGGTTGGGGCAGAGACC.